This T cell receptor (beta chain) was recorded in a study of T cells after yellow fever vaccination. The study's findings and limits: In post-booster samples, most primary-vaccination clones reappeared (approximately 96% CD4, roughly 90% CD8). A limited proportion of clonotypes was detected within both the CD4 and CD8 compartments. Weaker overall, the secondary response nonetheless peaked faster (day 5 versus 15).

This clonotype was detected only a few times. Its antigen is not known. The CDR3 has 14 amino acids. J lost 4 bases, V lost 5 bases, and 5 bases had no gene match. Looked up from germline, CDR1 is DFQATT and CDR2 is SNEGSKA (reference sequence). A single record per CDR3 protein comes from TCRdb applying MiXCR to the 5' RACE reads. Here the sample spans about 230,000 distinct CDR3 sequences, about 7% being singletons. This chain uses TRBV20-1 with TRBJ2-1; 10 positions match TRBD2. The sequence derives from a man aged 25-40 years who received the YFV17D yellow fever vaccine. The sample here was CD4+ T cells sorted from PBMCs, taken on the day of the yellow fever booster vaccination. This chain's CDR3 is CSAGTSDLYNEQFF. The CDR3 DNA reads as TGCAGTGCTGGGACTAGCGACCTATACAATGAGCAGTTCTTC.